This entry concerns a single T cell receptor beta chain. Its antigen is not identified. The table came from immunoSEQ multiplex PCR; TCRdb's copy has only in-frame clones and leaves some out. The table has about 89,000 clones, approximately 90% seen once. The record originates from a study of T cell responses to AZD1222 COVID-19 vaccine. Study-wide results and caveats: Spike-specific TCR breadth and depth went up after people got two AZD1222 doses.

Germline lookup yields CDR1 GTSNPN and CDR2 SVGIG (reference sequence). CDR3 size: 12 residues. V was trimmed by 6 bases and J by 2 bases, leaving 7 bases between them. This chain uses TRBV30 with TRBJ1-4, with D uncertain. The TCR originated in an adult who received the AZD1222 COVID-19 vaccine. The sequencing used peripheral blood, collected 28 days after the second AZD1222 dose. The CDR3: CACGNTNEKLFF. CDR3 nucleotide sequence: TGTGCCTGCGGAAATACTAATGAAAAACTGTTTTTT.